The next 30 T cell receptor beta chains were all read from a single sample in a study of T cell responses to AZD1222 COVID-19 vaccine. Some clones are missing from TCRdb's copy, which holds only in-frame ones; the method was immunoSEQ multiplex PCR. The data hold 70,000 to 95,000 clones, with about 88% observed a single time. Source: peripheral blood, taken 28 days after the second AZD1222 dose. The receptors stem from an adult who received the AZD1222 COVID-19 vaccine.

This clone was seen once. The V call is TRBV5-1, the J call TRBJ1-6; a possible D gene is TRBD1 (5 bases). Germline lookup yields CDR1 SGHRS and CDR2 YFSETQ. The CDR3 has 14 amino acids. V gave up 0 bases and J gave up 8 bases, with 9 bases separating them. CDR3 amino acids: CASSLGPQDSPLHF. The CDR3 coding sequence is TGCGCCAGCAGCTTGGGGCCACAGGATTCACCCCTCCACTTT. The entire variable domain, with the rest obtained from reference TRBV5-1 and TRBJ1-6, is as follows: KAGVTQTPRYLIKTRGQQVTLSCSPISGHRSVSWYQQTPGQGLQFLFEYFSETQRNKGNFPGRFSGRQFSNSRSEMNVSTLELGDSALYLCASSLGPQDSPLHFGNGTRLTVT.

This clone appeared once. The V gene is TRBV6-4, the J gene TRBJ2-1; the D is unclear. The germline V and J ends were trimmed by 2 bases and 0 bases, with 8 bases remaining between them. CDR3 length: 15 residues. Germline V CDR1 and CDR2: MRHNA, SNTAGT. CDR3 loop: CASSDARSSYNEQFF. In nucleotides, the CDR3 is TGTGCCAGCAGTGACGCCCGGAGCTCCTACAATGAGCAGTTCTTC.

The V and J genes are TRBV11-2 and TRBJ2-3; the D gene is possibly TRBD2 (6 bases). The germline V and J ends were trimmed by 1 base and 5 bases, with 10 bases remaining between them. The germline V gene encodes CDR1 SGHAT and CDR2 FQNNGV. This CDR3 is 14 amino acids long. DNA of the CDR3: TGTGCCAGCAGCTTAGCTGTGGGGGGAGATACGCAGTATTTT. Translated: CASSLAVGGDTQYF.

The chain is built from TRBV18 and TRBJ1-2; 7 bases map to TRBD1. With V trimmed by 3 bases and J by 5 bases, 9 bases remained unmatched. The germline V gene encodes CDR1 KGHSH and CDR2 LQKENI. This CDR3 is 15 amino acids long. This CDR3 reads CASSPNRGWSYGYTF. The CDR3 bases are TGTGCCAGCTCACCTAACAGGGGTTGGTCTTATGGCTACACCTTC.

This clone showed up just a few times. V gene TRBV29-1 combines with J gene TRBJ1-5, with D perhaps TRBD1 (5 bases). This CDR3 region has 14 residues. The germline V gene has CDR1 SQVTM and CDR2 ANQGSEA. V lost 7 bases and J lost 2, with 15 bases in between. The CDR3 bases are TGCAGCGCTAAGCCAGGGCCGGGCAATCAGCCCCAGCATTTT. The encoded protein is CSAKPGPGNQPQHF.

The chain couples TRBV29-1 to TRBJ1-1, with a tentative D call TRBD1 (5 bases). Germline-derived CDR1 and CDR2 are SQVTM and ANQGSEA. This CDR3 region has 13 residues. Trimming took off 3 bases at V and 4 bases at J, with 12 bases between the two ends. CDR3 loop: CSVDQGRSTEAFF. The CDR3 DNA reads as TGCAGCGTTGATCAGGGCCGGAGCACTGAAGCTTTCTTT.

This clone was observed a few times. The CDR3 DNA reads as TGTGCCACCAGTGCCGGACCGATCACCGGGGAGCTGTTTTTT. Translation: CATSAGPITGELFF. The chain has TRBV24-1 and TRBJ2-2; no definite D call. This CDR3 region has 14 residues. V was trimmed by 5 bases and J by 4 bases, leaving 10 bases between them. Germline loops: CDR1 KGHDR, CDR2 SFDVKD.

This sequence joins TRBV9 and TRBJ1-6; D is unresolved. Germline lookup yields CDR1 SGDLS and CDR2 YYNGEE. V lost 2 bases and J 10 bases, leaving 16 bases between the germline ends. This CDR3 has 15 amino acids. CDR3 sequence (DNA): TGTGCCAGCAGCGTGGGTGGGTTGGATGGATCACCCCTCCACTTT. This codes for CASSVGGLDGSPLHF.

J is TRBJ1-1 and V is TRBV7-8, with unresolved D. Trimming removed 3 bases at V and 1 base at J, with 12 bases between. The V gene's germline CDR1 is SGHVS and CDR2 FQNEAQ. The length of the CDR3 is 15 residues. The CDR3 sequence: CASSFRTDWNTEAFF. Written as DNA, the CDR3 is TGTGCCAGCAGCTTTAGGACCGATTGGAACACTGAAGCTTTCTTT. Full variable domain (remainder filled in from reference TRBV7-8 and TRBJ1-1): GAGVSQSPRYKVAKRGQDVALRCDPISGHVSLFWYQQALGQGPEFLTYFQNEAQLDKSGLPSDRFFAERPEGSVSTLKIQRTQQEDSAVYLCASSFRTDWNTEAFFGQGTRLTVV.

The V and J genes are TRBV6-2 or TRBV6-3 and TRBJ2-7; D gene ambiguous. CDR1 is MNHEY and CDR2 is SVGEGT in the germline V gene. V lost 1 base to trimming and J lost 1 base, with 8 bases between them. The CDR3 covers 14 residues. The CDR3 DNA reads TGTGCCAGCAGTTACTGGGAAGGATCCTACGAGCAGTACTTC. This encodes CASSYWEGSYEQYF.

This chain uses TRBV24-1 with TRBJ1-5, with unresolved D. The CDR3 has 15 residues. Trimming took 5 bases from V and 0 from J, leaving 10 bases between them. The germline gives CDR1 KGHDR, CDR2 SFDVKD. CDR3 amino acids: CATSVGDTSNQPQHF. The CDR3 region has the DNA TGTGCCACCAGTGTGGGAGATACTAGCAATCAGCCCCAGCATTTT.

This clone was detected a few times. The sample holds other DNA sequences that translate to the same CDR3. The genes are TRBV10-3 and TRBJ2-7; D is undetermined. Germline CDR1 and CDR2: ENHRY and SYGVKD. V lost 0 bases and J 2 bases, leaving 5 bases between the germline ends. The CDR3 has 13 residues. The CDR3 coding sequence is TGTGCCATCAGTGAGTCGGGGACCTACGAGCAGTACTTC. This sequence encodes CAISESGTYEQYF.

V and J are TRBV29-1 and TRBJ2-2, with TRBD2 matching over 12 bases. The CDR3 sequence is 14 residues long. Germline CDR1 reads SQVTM; CDR2 reads ANQGSEA. The ends lost 6 bases at V and 7 bases at J; junction bases unmatched: 6. The CDR3 loop is CSVTSGREFGELFF. In DNA, the CDR3 is TGCAGCGTGACTAGCGGGAGAGAATTCGGGGAGCTGTTTTTT.

This clone was counted between two and nine times. This rearrangement joins TRBV21-1 to TRBJ2-1. TRBV21-1 is described as a pseudogene. This CDR3 is built from 13 residues. Here the CDR3 reads CARRGESYNEQFF. CDR3 sequence (DNA): TGTGCCAGAAGGGGGGAGTCCTACAATGAGCAGTTCTTC.

CDR3 coding DNA: TGTGCCAGCAGCGGGCGGGCCCTTGAAGCTTTCTTT. Translation: CASSGRALEAFF. The V gene is TRBV7-9, the J gene TRBJ1-1; D not resolved. Germline CDR1 and CDR2: SEHNR and FQNEAQ (reference sequence). The CDR3 extends over 12 amino acids. V lost 5 bases and J 7 bases, leaving 11 bases between the germline ends.

This sequence joins TRBV5-1 and TRBJ2-7, with a possible D match to TRBD1 (5 bases). The V end was cut by 0 bases, the J end by 3 bases, with 19 bases between. The germline CDR1 and CDR2 sequences are SGHRS and YFSETQ. The CDR3 loop spans 17 amino acids. CDR3 nucleotides: TGCGCCAGCAGCTTGGTTTCGGTCAGGGCTCTGGGCTACGAGCAGTACTTC. Its translation is CASSLVSVRALGYEQYF.

This chain links TRBV10-2 with TRBJ1-5, with a weak D call TRBD1 (6 bases). Germline assignment: CDR1 WSHSY and CDR2 SAAADI. CDR3 size: 13 residues. V was shortened by 6 bases and J by 5 bases, with 11 bases between the two germline ends. CDR3 DNA: TGCGCCAGCAGAGCTGACAGGTATCAGCCCCAGCATTTT. Its translation is CASRADRYQPQHF.

The chain employs TRBV19 and TRBJ2-1, with D perhaps matching TRBD2 (6 bases). The CDR3 extends over 14 amino acids. Germline values: CDR1 LNHDA, CDR2 SQIVND (reference sequence). Trimming removed 7 bases at V and 4 bases at J, with 14 bases between. The CDR3 DNA sequence: TGTGCCAGTACAACCGGGACTTCTTACAATGAGCAGTTCTTC. It yields the protein CASTTGTSYNEQFF.

This sequence joins TRBV14 and TRBJ2-5; D could derive from TRBD1 or TRBD2 (6 bases each). The CDR3 runs 15 residues. Trimming took off 1 base at V and 5 bases at J, with 14 bases between the two ends. Germline V lookup: CDR1 SGHDN, CDR2 FVKESK. DNA for the CDR3: TGTGCCAGCAGCCAAGTTACCGGGGGCAGGGAGACCCAGTACTTC. It specifies CASSQVTGGRETQYF.

This chain links TRBV6-5 with TRBJ1-5, with no clear D. Trimming removed 6 bases at V and 3 bases at J, with 12 bases between. The CDR3 has 14 residues. CDR1 and CDR2 (germline): MNHEY, SVGAGI. CDR3 nucleotide sequence: TGTGCCAGCAGCCCCGGACGGACCAATCAGCCCCAGCATTTT. Amino acids: CASSPGRTNQPQHF.

This clone was recorded once. The chain combines TRBV19 with TRBJ2-2, with TRBD1 matching 9 bases. Germline CDR1 reads LNHDA; CDR2 reads SQIVND (reference sequence). The CDR3 totals 14 residues. The V and J ends lost 10 bases and 4 bases, in that order; junction bases with no gene match: 7. The CDR3: CATNGQGSTGELFF. CDR3 DNA: TGTGCCACTAACGGACAGGGGAGCACCGGGGAGCTGTTTTTT.

The V and J genes are TRBV10-3 and TRBJ1-2; TRBD1 might be the D (6 bases). The germline CDR1 and CDR2 sequences are ENHRY and SYGVKD. Between the trimmed V and J ends, which lost 3 bases and 8 bases, there was a span of 19 bases. The CDR3 consists of 15 residues. The CDR3 protein is CAISERTAPQGGYTF. CDR3 DNA sequence: TGTGCCATCAGTGAACGGACAGCCCCACAGGGCGGCTACACCTTC.

The rearrangement joins TRBV12-3 or TRBV12-4 to TRBJ2-7; D is undetermined. The CDR3 totals 11 residues. V lost 2 bases and J lost 5, with 4 bases in between. CDR3 loop: CASSLMDEQYF. CDR3 nucleotide sequence: TGTGCCAGCAGTTTAATGGACGAGCAGTACTTC.

The CDR3: CASSTDRANSNQPQHF. DNA for the CDR3: TGTGCCAGTAGTACCGACAGGGCTAATAGCAATCAGCCCCAGCATTTT. The V gene is TRBV19, the J gene TRBJ1-5, with 7 bases that match TRBD1. Germline V gives CDR1 LNHDA, CDR2 SQIVND (reference sequence). J was trimmed by 0 bases and V by 4 bases; bases with no gene match: 6. The CDR3 consists of 16 residues. The full variable domain, with the rest looked up from reference TRBV19 and TRBJ1-5, is DGGITQSPKYLFRKEGQNVTLSCEQNLNHDAMYWYRQDPGQGLRLIYYSQIVNDFQKGDIAEGYSVSREKKESFPLTVTSAQKNPTAFYLCASSTDRANSNQPQHFGDGTRLSIL.

This clone has only a few counts. This chain joins TRBV29-1 and TRBJ1-2, with TRBD1 matching over 7 bases. The CDR3 covers 10 residues. Trimming at V came to 6 bases and at J to 9 bases, leaving 4 bases not matched to a gene. In germline, CDR1 is SQVTM, CDR2 ANQGSEA. The CDR3 coding sequence is TGCAGCGTCGGGGACAGCCGCTACACCTTC. This translates into CSVGDSRYTF.

The chain combines TRBV5-1 with TRBJ2-1, with D maybe TRBD2 (6 bases). Trimming left V 1 base short and J 5 bases short, with 13 bases between. Germline V CDR1 and CDR2: SGHRS, YFSETQ. This CDR3 is 15 amino acids long. DNA for the CDR3: TGCGCCAGCAGCTTGACTAGCTATTTAAACAATGAGCAGTTCTTC. As protein: CASSLTSYLNNEQFF. The variable domain in full, with the rest retrieved from reference TRBV5-1 and TRBJ2-1, is KAGVTQTPRYLIKTRGQQVTLSCSPISGHRSVSWYQQTPGQGLQFLFEYFSETQRNKGNFPGRFSGRQFSNSRSEMNVSTLELGDSALYLCASSLTSYLNNEQFFGPGTRLTVL.

This chain links TRBV5-1 with TRBJ2-3, with 9 nucleotides matching TRBD1. The ends lost 3 bases at V and 5 bases at J; junction bases unmatched: 4. The CDR3 is made up of 14 amino acids. The germline CDR1 and CDR2 sequences are SGHRS and YFSETQ. The CDR3 coding sequence is TGCGCCAGCAGCTGGGGGACAGGGAAAGATACGCAGTATTTT. It specifies CASSWGTGKDTQYF.

The V gene is TRBV28, the J gene TRBJ1-2; a weak D match, TRBD1 (5 bases). Between the trimmed V and J ends, which lost 5 bases and 6 bases, there was a span of 22 bases. The CDR3 loop spans 16 amino acids. CDR1 is MDHEN, CDR2 SYDVKM, per germline. The CDR3 here is CASSIPGYGGEDGYTF. CDR3 nucleotides: TGTGCCAGCAGTATACCTGGATACGGGGGGGAGGATGGCTACACCTTC.

V and J are TRBV6-1 and TRBJ1-2; TRBD1 matches 9 bases. V was clipped by 3 bases and J by 3 bases; unmatched bases: 11. CDR1 is MNHNS, CDR2 SASEGT, per germline. The CDR3 is 17 residues long. This CDR3 reads CASSDVSGTGRDYGYTF. CDR3 in DNA: TGTGCCAGCAGTGATGTTAGCGGGACAGGGAGGGACTATGGCTACACCTTC.

The J gene is TRBJ2-1, the V gene TRBV3-1 (or the pseudogene TRBV3-2); D is possibly TRBD2 (6 bases). Per the germline V gene, CDR1 is LGHDT and CDR2 is YNNKEL (reference sequence). Trimming left V 3 bases short and J 10 bases short, with 19 bases between. This CDR3 has 15 amino acids. The CDR3 loop reads CASSHPGTLSREQFF. In DNA form, the CDR3 reads TGTGCCAGCAGCCATCCCGGGACTCTCTCTAGGGAGCAGTTCTTC.